This entry lists 26 T cell receptor beta chains sequenced from one sample in a study of human T cells and chemical hapten exposure. In TCRdb, the RACE reads were re-called with MiXCR into one record per CDR3 protein. This sample yields roughly 130,000 distinct CDR3 sequences, of which about 9.4% are seen a single time; under 2% belongs to the top ten. The time point was: healthy volunteer bleed at 2 weeks. Extraction of total RNA was performed on unfractionated whole blood. The sample consisted of whole blood. The receptors were sampled from a male donor in good health. Some clones in this sample may be carry-over from other donors' samples.

This clonotype was seen only a few times. The J gene is TRBJ1-5, the V gene TRBV27; D unclear. CDR1 and CDR2 from the germline V gene are MNHEY and SMNVEV (reference sequence). The germline V and J ends were trimmed by 5 bases and 6 bases, with 17 bases remaining between them. CDR3 length: 15 residues. CDR3 DNA sequence: TGTGCCAGCAGTACGTATCGGGCCGTGGGTCAGCCCCAGCATTTT. It specifies CASSTYRAVGQPQHF.

J is TRBJ1-2 and V is TRBV7-9; D is perhaps TRBD1 (5 bases). Germline V lookup: CDR1 SEHNR, CDR2 FQNEAQ (reference sequence). V was pared by 2 bases and J by 8 bases, with 15 bases between. The CDR3 is made up of 14 amino acids. In DNA, the CDR3 is TGTGCCAGCAGCTTATCACGAGGGGCGGAAGGCTACACCTTC. Residues: CASSLSRGAEGYTF.

This clonotype was detected a few times. CDR3 residues: CATRDRGGNVLTF. The CDR3 DNA reads TGTGCCACCCGGGACAGGGGAGGCAACGTCCTGACTTTC. The chain employs TRBV3-1 and TRBJ2-6; 10 nucleotides line up with TRBD1. Looked up from germline, CDR1 is LGHDT and CDR2 is YNNKEL (reference sequence). V lost 10 bases and J lost 9; bases outside the gene matches: 6. This CDR3 has 13 amino acids.

This clonotype was counted only a few times. V usage is TRBV7-3 and J usage is TRBJ2-3; TRBD1 aligns across 7 bases. V lost 5 bases, J lost 2 bases, and 7 bases stayed unmatched. Per germline, CDR1 SGHTA and CDR2 FQGTGA. The CDR3 totals 15 residues. The CDR3 loop is CASSPGGRNTDTQYF. In nucleotides, the CDR3 is TGTGCCAGCAGCCCAGGGGGACGGAACACAGATACGCAGTATTTT.

The sample holds many counts of this clonotype. This chain uses TRBV27 with TRBJ2-2; TRBD1 agrees at 7 bases. Germline V gene data show CDR1 as MNHEY and CDR2 as SMNVEV (reference sequence). There are 16 residues in the CDR3. V lost 3 bases, J lost 2 bases, and 6 bases stayed unmatched. The CDR3 reads CASSFMDRINTGELFF. The DNA of the CDR3 is TGTGCCAGCAGTTTTATGGACAGGATAAACACCGGGGAGCTGTTTTTT.

This clonotype has a handful of counts. The chain joins TRBV3-1 to TRBJ2-7, with D possibly being TRBD1 (5 bases). Looked up from germline, CDR1 is LGHDT and CDR2 is YNNKEL (reference sequence). Deletions cut 0 bases from V and 3 bases from J, with 9 bases between. The CDR3 totals 14 residues. Here the CDR3 DNA reads TGTGCCAGCAGCCAAGAGGGGCCTGACTACGAGCAGTACTTC. Its translation: CASSQEGPDYEQYF.

This clonotype was recorded many times. The CDR3 sequence is CSARDLNGEGTDEQYF. CDR3 DNA sequence: TGCAGTGCTAGAGACTTGAACGGGGAGGGGACAGACGAGCAGTACTTC. The chain is built from TRBV20-1 and TRBJ2-7; D is perhaps TRBD1 or TRBD2 (7 bases each). CDR3 length equals 16 residues. V was cut by 0 bases and J by 5 bases, with 20 bases left in between. The germline V gene has CDR1 DFQATT and CDR2 SNEGSKA (reference sequence).

This clonotype was counted between two and nine times. The gene calls are TRBV5-6 and TRBJ2-7; D is perhaps TRBD1 (5 bases). The germline V gene has CDR1 SGHDT and CDR2 YYEEEE. The CDR3 has 15 amino acids. Trimming removed 2 bases at V and 5 bases at J, with 17 bases between. This CDR3 is CASSFFGQGGHEQYF. CDR3 DNA sequence: TGTGCCAGCAGCTTCTTTGGTCAGGGCGGACACGAGCAGTACTTC.

This clonotype showed up many times. The chain employs TRBV18 and TRBJ1-2, with TRBD1 as a possible D gene (5 bases). The CDR3 totals 15 residues. V was clipped by 4 bases and J by 6 bases, with 18 bases between them. The germline gives CDR1 KGHSH, CDR2 LQKENI. The CDR3 DNA reads TGTGCCAGCTCACTAGGGGCCAGGGATGAAGATGGCTACACCTTC. It codes for CASSLGARDEDGYTF. Looking up the rest from reference TRBV18 and TRBJ1-2 gives the full variable domain: NAGVMQNPRHLVRRRGQEARLRCSPMKGHSHVYWYRQLPEEGLKFMVYLQKENIIDESGMPKERFSAEFPKEGPSILRIQQVVRGDSAAYFCASSLGARDEDGYTFGSGTRLTVV.

This clonotype was seen ten or more times. The V call is TRBV11-2, the J call TRBJ2-2; TRBD1 is a possible D gene (6 bases). The CDR3 runs to 14 residues. V lost 4 bases and J lost 2, with 8 bases in between. Germline CDR1 and CDR2: SGHAT and FQNNGV. The CDR3 loop is CASSSGTNTGELFF. The CDR3 nucleotides read TGTGCCAGCAGCTCCGGGACAAACACCGGGGAGCTGTTTTTT. Variable domain in full (rest from reference TRBV11-2 and TRBJ2-2): EAGVAQSPRYKIIEKRQSVAFWCNPISGHATLYWYQQILGQGPKLLIQFQNNGVVDDSQLPKDRFSAERLKGVDSTLKIQPAKLEDSAVYLCASSSGTNTGELFFGEGSRLTVL.

The chain uses TRBV19 and TRBJ1-5; D gene unclear. Between the trimmed V and J ends, which lost 4 bases and 5 bases, there was a span of 9 bases. CDR3 length equals 13 residues. Per the germline V gene, CDR1 is LNHDA and CDR2 is SQIVND (reference sequence). The CDR3, as DNA: TGTGCCAGTAGTAGGTCAGTTTATCAGCCCCAGCATTTT. As protein: CASSRSVYQPQHF.

This sequence joins TRBV2 and TRBJ2-3; 9 bases align to TRBD2. The ends lost 7 bases at V and 2 bases at J; junction bases unmatched: 7. Germline lookup yields CDR1 SNHLY and CDR2 FYNNEI. The CDR3 is 15 residues long. The CDR3 DNA is TGTGCCAGCACGACGACTAGCGGTTACACAGATACGCAGTATTTT. This gives the protein CASTTTSGYTDTQYF.

This clonotype has just a few counts. Written as DNA, the CDR3 is TGCGCCAGCAGCTTAGATAGACGGACCCTCTCTCACGAGCAGTACTTC. Protein product: CASSLDRRTLSHEQYF. The V and J genes are TRBV5-1 and TRBJ2-7, with D unclear. V was shortened by 2 bases and J by 5 bases, with 20 bases between the two germline ends. CDR3 size: 16 residues. The V gene's germline CDR1 is SGHRS and CDR2 YFSETQ.

This clonotype was recorded a few times. The chain employs TRBV21-1 and TRBJ2-1; whether TRBD2, the table's D call, matches the DNA was not checked. TRBV21-1 is shown as a pseudogene. The CDR3 totals 16 residues. DNA of the CDR3: TGTGCCAGCAGCACTAGCGGACCCGCGGAGGGTCATGAGCAGTTCTTC. This sequence encodes CASSTSGPAEGHEQFF.

This clonotype occurred a few times. The chain links TRBV6-5 to TRBJ2-3; 13 positions match TRBD2. V lost 2 bases, J lost 4 bases, and 3 bases stayed unmatched. In germline, CDR1 is MNHEY, CDR2 SVGAGI. This CDR3 has 16 amino acids. CDR3 loop: CASSYRTSGSPDTQYF. CDR3 nucleotides: TGTGCCAGCAGTTACCGGACTAGCGGGAGCCCAGATACGCAGTATTTT.

This clonotype has a count of ten or more. The chain couples TRBV11-2 to TRBJ2-3; 9 positions agree with TRBD2. Trimming took 3 bases from V and 1 from J; bases not matched to a gene: 8. Germline V gene data show CDR1 as SGHAT and CDR2 as FQNNGV. The CDR3 is 17 amino acids. The CDR3 loop is CASSFPTSGLGTDTQYF. As DNA, the CDR3 is TGTGCCAGCAGCTTTCCGACTAGCGGACTTGGCACAGATACGCAGTATTTT. The full variable domain, with the rest looked up from reference TRBV11-2 and TRBJ2-3, is EAGVAQSPRYKIIEKRQSVAFWCNPISGHATLYWYQQILGQGPKLLIQFQNNGVVDDSQLPKDRFSAERLKGVDSTLKIQPAKLEDSAVYLCASSFPTSGLGTDTQYFGPGTRLTVL.

This clonotype was counted only a few times. The chain links TRBV10-3 to TRBJ2-7; 12 nucleotides line up with TRBD1. CDR3 length: 13 amino acids. Germline CDR1 ENHRY, CDR2 SYGVKD. V shed 6 bases, J shed 5 bases, and the junction held 2 bases outside the gene matches. The CDR3 here is CAIRGDRGHEQYF. The CDR3 DNA sequence: TGTGCCATCAGGGGGGACAGGGGGCACGAGCAGTACTTC.

This clonotype was detected a few times. The CDR3, as DNA: TGCAGCGTTGAGAGGACTATAGCCTACAATGAGCAGTTCTTC. Its translation: CSVERTIAYNEQFF. This chain uses TRBV29-1 with TRBJ2-1, with TRBD2 as a possible D gene (6 bases). The CDR3 runs to 14 residues. The germline gives CDR1 SQVTM, CDR2 ANQGSEA. V was clipped by 3 bases and J by 2 bases, with 11 bases between them.

This clonotype was seen more than once but under ten times. The rearrangement links TRBV7-9 to TRBJ2-3; D may correspond to TRBD1 or TRBD2 (5 bases each). The CDR3 is made up of 14 amino acids. In germline, CDR1 is SEHNR, CDR2 FQNEAQ (reference sequence). V was clipped by 6 bases and J by 6 bases, with 16 bases between them. CDR3 residues: CASSIRGRADTQYF. The CDR3 DNA reads as TGTGCCAGCAGTATTCGGGGCCGCGCCGATACGCAGTATTTT.

This clonotype has a handful of counts. The chain links TRBV6-5 to TRBJ2-7; the match to TRBD1 covers 9 bases. The J segment lost 6 bases and the V segment lost 5 bases, leaving 5 bases of the junction unmatched. The CDR3 covers 13 residues. Germline V lookup: CDR1 MNHEY, CDR2 SVGAGI. This CDR3 reads CASSPGQGFEQYF. CDR3 nucleotides: TGTGCCAGCAGTCCGGGACAGGGTTTCGAGCAGTACTTC.

The chain carries TRBV12-3 or TRBV12-4 and TRBJ1-5, with TRBD1 as a possible D gene (5 bases). V gave up 6 bases and J gave up 5 bases, with 14 bases separating them. This CDR3 is built from 14 residues. CDR3 sequence: CASSPGMGDQPQHF. CDR3 bases: TGTGCCAGCAGCCCCGGAATGGGGGATCAGCCCCAGCATTTT.

The rearrangement joins TRBV2 to TRBJ2-1; 7 nucleotides align to TRBD1. The ends lost 8 bases at V and 3 bases at J; junction bases unmatched: 4. The CDR3 runs to 13 residues. Germline V gives CDR1 SNHLY, CDR2 FYNNEI. The CDR3 DNA sequence: TGTGCCAGCGGGACAGAACGCTACAATGAGCAGTTCTTC. Translation: CASGTERYNEQFF.

This clonotype appeared many times. J is TRBJ2-7 and V is TRBV7-6, with unresolved D. Trimming removed 4 bases from V and 3 bases from J, with 16 bases in between. This CDR3 is 15 amino acids long. The germline gives CDR1 SGHVS, CDR2 FNYEAQ. CDR3 sequence (DNA): TGTGCCAGCAGCTCTACTCAGAACACCCTCTACGAGCAGTACTTC. This sequence encodes CASSSTQNTLYEQYF.

This rearrangement joins TRBV6-1 to TRBJ2-1; 12 nucleotides line up with TRBD2. This CDR3 comprises 15 residues. With 2 bases clipped from V and 5 bases from J, the junction kept 1 base outside the gene matches. The V gene's germline CDR1 is MNHNS and CDR2 SASEGT. The CDR3 loop reads CASSERTSGNNEQFF. The CDR3, as DNA: TGTGCCAGCAGTGAAAGGACTAGCGGGAACAATGAGCAGTTCTTC.

The chain combines TRBV3-1 with TRBJ2-1; TRBD1 matches at 8 bases. The germline gives CDR1 LGHDT, CDR2 YNNKEL (reference sequence). The CDR3 totals 14 residues. With 5 bases clipped from V and 7 bases from J, the junction kept 7 bases outside the gene matches. CDR3: CASSERQGWNEQFF. The CDR3 DNA follows: TGTGCCAGCAGCGAGCGACAGGGGTGGAATGAGCAGTTCTTC.

CDR3 nucleotides: TGCAGTGCTGGAGGGTGGTACTGGGGCACAGATACGCAGTATTTT. Translating it yields CSAGGWYWGTDTQYF. The chain uses TRBV20-1 and TRBJ2-3; a weak D match, TRBD2 (6 bases). The CDR3 spans 15 residues. Germline loops: CDR1 DFQATT, CDR2 SNEGSKA (reference sequence). The V and J ends lost 5 bases and 1 base respectively, with 16 bases between them.